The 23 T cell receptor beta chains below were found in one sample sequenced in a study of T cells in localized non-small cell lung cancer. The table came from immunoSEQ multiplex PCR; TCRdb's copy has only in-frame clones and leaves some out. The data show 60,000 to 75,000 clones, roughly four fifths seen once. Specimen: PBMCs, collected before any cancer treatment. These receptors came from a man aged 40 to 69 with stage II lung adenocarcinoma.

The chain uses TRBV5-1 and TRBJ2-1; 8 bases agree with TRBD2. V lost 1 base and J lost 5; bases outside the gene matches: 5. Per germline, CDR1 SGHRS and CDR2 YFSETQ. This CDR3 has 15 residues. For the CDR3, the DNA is TGCGCCAGCAGCTTGCTAGCGGGTTTAGACAATGAGCAGTTCTTC. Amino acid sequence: CASSLLAGLDNEQFF.

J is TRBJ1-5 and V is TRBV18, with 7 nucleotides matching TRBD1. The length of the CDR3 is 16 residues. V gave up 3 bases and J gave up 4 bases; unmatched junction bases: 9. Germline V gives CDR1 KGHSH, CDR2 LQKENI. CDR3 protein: CASSPGSQGVNQPQHF. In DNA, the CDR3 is TGTGCCAGCTCACCCGGTTCTCAGGGGGTGAATCAGCCCCAGCATTTT.

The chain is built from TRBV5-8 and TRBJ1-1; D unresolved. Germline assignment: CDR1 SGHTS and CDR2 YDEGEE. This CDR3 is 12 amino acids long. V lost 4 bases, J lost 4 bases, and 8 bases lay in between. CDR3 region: CASSQESTEAFF. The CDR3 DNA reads TGTGCCAGCAGCCAAGAGAGCACTGAAGCTTTCTTT.

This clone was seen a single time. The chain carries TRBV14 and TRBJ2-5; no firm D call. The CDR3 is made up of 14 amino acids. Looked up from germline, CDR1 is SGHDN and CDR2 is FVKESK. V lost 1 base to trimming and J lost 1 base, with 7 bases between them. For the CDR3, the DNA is TGTGCCAGCAGCCAAGGTTGGCGCCAAGAGACCCAGTACTTC. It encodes CASSQGWRQETQYF.

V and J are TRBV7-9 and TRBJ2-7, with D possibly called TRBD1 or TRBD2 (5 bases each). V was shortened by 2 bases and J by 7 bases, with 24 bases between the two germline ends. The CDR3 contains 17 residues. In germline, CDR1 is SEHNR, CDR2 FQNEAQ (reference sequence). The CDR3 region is CASSLSSGYPLRGEQYF. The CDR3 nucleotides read TGTGCCAGCAGCTTATCGTCAGGGTACCCCCTACGAGGGGAGCAGTACTTC.

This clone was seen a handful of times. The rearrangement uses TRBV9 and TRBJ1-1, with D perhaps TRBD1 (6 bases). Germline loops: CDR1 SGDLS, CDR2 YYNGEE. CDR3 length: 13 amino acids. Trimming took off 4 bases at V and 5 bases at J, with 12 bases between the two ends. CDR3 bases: TGTGCCAGCAGCCCGGAGGGGGGAACTGAAGCTTTCTTT. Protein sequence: CASSPEGGTEAFF.

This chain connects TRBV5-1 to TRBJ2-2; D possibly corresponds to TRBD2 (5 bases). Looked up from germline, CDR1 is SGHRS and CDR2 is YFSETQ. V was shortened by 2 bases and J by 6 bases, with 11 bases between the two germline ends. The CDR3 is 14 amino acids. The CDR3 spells CASSLSGSPGELFF. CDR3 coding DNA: TGCGCCAGCAGCTTAAGTGGGAGCCCCGGGGAGCTGTTTTTT. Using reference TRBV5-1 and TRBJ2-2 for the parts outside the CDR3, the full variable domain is KAGVTQTPRYLIKTRGQQVTLSCSPISGHRSVSWYQQTPGQGLQFLFEYFSETQRNKGNFPGRFSGRQFSNSRSEMNVSTLELGDSALYLCASSLSGSPGELFFGEGSRLTVL.

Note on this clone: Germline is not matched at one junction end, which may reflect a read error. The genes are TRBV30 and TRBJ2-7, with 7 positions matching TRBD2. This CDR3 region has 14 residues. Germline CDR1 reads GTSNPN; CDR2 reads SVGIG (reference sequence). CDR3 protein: CAWSLGGSSYEQCF. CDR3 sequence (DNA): TGTGCCTGGAGTTTAGGCGGGAGCTCCTACGAGCAGTGCTTC. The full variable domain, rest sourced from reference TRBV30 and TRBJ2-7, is SQTIHQWPATLVQPVGSPLSLECTVEGTSNPNLYWYRQAAGRGLQLLFYSVGIGQISSEVPQNLSASRPQDRQFILSSKKLLLSDSGFYLCAWSLGGSSYEQCFGPGTRLTVT.

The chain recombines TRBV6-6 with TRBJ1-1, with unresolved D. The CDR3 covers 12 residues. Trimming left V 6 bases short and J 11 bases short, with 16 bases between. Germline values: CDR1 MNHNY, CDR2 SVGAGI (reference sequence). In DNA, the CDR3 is TGTGCCAGCAGCCGCCCTGGGGAAGAGGCTTTCTTT. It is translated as CASSRPGEEAFF.

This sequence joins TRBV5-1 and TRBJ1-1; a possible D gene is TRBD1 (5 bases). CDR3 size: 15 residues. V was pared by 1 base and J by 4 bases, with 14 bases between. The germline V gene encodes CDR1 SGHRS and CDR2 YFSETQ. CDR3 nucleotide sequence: TGCGCCAGCAGCTTGACCGGGACCTCGGGCACTGAAGCTTTCTTT. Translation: CASSLTGTSGTEAFF.

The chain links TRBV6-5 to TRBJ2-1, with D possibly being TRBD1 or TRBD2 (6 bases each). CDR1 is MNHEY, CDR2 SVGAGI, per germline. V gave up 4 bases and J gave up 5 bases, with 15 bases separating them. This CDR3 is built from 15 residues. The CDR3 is CASSWGAGWDNEQFF. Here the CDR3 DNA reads TGTGCCAGCAGTTGGGGGGCAGGGTGGGACAATGAGCAGTTCTTC.

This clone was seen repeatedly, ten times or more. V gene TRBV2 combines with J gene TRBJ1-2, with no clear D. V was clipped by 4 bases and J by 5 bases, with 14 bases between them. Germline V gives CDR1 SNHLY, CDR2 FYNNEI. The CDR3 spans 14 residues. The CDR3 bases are TGTGCCAGCAGTGTACAGCTCGTTATTTATGGCTACACCTTC. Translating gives CASSVQLVIYGYTF.

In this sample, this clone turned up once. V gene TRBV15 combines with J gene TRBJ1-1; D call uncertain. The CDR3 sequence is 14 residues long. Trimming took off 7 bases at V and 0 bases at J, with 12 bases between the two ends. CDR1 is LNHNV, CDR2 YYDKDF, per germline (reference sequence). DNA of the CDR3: TGTGCCACCACCCCCGAAAGGCTGAACACTGAAGCTTTCTTT. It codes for CATTPERLNTEAFF.

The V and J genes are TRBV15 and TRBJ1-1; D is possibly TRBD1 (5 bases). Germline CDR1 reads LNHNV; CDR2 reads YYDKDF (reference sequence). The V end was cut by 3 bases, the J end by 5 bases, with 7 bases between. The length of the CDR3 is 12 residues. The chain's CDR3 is CATSRQGTEAFF. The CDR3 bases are TGTGCCACCAGCAGGCAGGGAACTGAAGCTTTCTTT.

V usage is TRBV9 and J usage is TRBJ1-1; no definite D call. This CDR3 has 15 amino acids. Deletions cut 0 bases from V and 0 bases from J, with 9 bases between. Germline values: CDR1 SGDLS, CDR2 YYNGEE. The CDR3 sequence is CASSVAGRMNTEAFF. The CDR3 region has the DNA TGTGCCAGCAGCGTAGCGGGCCGGATGAACACTGAAGCTTTCTTT.

This CDR3 reads CASRNREDGYTF. The CDR3 bases are TGTGCCAGCAGGAACAGGGAGGATGGCTACACCTTC. This chain joins TRBV6-6 and TRBJ1-2; tentative D call: TRBD1 (6 bases). Trimming removed 6 bases at V and 6 bases at J, with 11 bases between. Germline values: CDR1 MNHNY, CDR2 SVGAGI (reference sequence). CDR3 length equals 12 residues.

The CDR3 loop is CACTGAATGELFF. CDR3 DNA: TGTGCCTGCACGGGGGCGGCCACCGGGGAGCTGTTTTTT. The chain recombines TRBV5-4 with TRBJ2-2; D possibly matches TRBD1 or TRBD2 (6 bases each). V lost 10 bases and J 4 bases, leaving 14 bases between the germline ends. Germline V lookup: CDR1 SGHNT, CDR2 YYREEE (reference sequence). The CDR3 loop spans 13 amino acids.

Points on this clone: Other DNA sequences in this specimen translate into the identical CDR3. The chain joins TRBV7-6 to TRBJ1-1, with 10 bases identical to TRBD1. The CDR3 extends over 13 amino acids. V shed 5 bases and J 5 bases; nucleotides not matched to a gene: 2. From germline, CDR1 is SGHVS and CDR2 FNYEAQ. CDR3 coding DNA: TGTGCCAGCAGCCGACAGGGGGCAACTGAAGCTTTCTTT. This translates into CASSRQGATEAFF. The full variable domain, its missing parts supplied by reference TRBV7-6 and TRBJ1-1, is GAGVSQSPRYKVTKRGQDVALRCDPISGHVSLYWYRQALGQGPEFLTYFNYEAQQDKSGLPNDRFSAERPEGSISTLTIQRTEQRDSAMYRCASSRQGATEAFFGQGTRLTVV.

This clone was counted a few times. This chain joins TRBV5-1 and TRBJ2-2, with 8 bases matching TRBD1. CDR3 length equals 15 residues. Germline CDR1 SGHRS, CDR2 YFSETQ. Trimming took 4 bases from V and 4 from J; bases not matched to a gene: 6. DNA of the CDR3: TGCGCCAGCAGCCCAGACAGGGGAACCACCGGGGAGCTGTTTTTT. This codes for CASSPDRGTTGELFF.

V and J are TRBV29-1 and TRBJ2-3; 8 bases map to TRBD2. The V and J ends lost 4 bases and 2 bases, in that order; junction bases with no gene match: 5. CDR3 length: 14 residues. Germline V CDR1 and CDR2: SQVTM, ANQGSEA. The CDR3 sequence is CSVVAGSLTDTQYF. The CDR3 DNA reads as TGCAGCGTTGTAGCGGGGTCCCTCACAGATACGCAGTATTTT.

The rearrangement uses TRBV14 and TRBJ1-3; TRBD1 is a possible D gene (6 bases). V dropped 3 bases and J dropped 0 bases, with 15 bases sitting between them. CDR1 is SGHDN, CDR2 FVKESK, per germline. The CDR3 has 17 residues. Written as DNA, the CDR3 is TGTGCCAGCAGCCATACAGGGCTCTACAACTCTGGAAACACCATATATTTT. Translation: CASSHTGLYNSGNTIYF.

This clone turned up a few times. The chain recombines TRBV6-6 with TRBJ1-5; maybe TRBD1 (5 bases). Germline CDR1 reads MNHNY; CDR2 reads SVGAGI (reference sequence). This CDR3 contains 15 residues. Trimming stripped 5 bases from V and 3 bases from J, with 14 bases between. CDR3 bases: TGTGCCAGCAGTATCAGGGTAGGTCCCAATCAGCCCCAGCATTTT. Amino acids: CASSIRVGPNQPQHF.

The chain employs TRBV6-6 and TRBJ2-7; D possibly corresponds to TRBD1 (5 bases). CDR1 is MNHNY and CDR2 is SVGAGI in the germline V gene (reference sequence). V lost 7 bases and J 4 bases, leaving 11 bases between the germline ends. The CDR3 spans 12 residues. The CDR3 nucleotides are TGTGCCAGCAACCAGGGTGGGTACGAGCAGTACTTC. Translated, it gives CASNQGGYEQYF.